The sequence of this T cell receptor (beta chain) was determined in a study of blood T cells in healthy people across ages (dated by TCRdb to 2013 to 2016). Background on the whole study: In model experiments, template switching captured about one uniquely barcoded TCR beta cDNA molecule for every two T cells. Age-related changes in TCR beta repertoire diversity were measured in the study by deep sequencing normalized with unique cDNA molecular identifiers. Four age groups were formed from the donors: young (average roughly 16 years), middle-aged (approximately 41), aged (approximately 60) and long-lived (approximately 78). To avoid experimental bias, donors of different ages were spread randomly across the sequencing lanes. For two donors (one aged 18 to 30 and one aged 80 or older), the study analyzed two additional independent replicas of 1 million unique cDNA reads from the same blood draw. The investigation overall reported the following: Total diversity estimates from one million sequenced T cells were considered lower bounds and underestimates. Observed TCR beta diversity per million T cells fell roughly linearly with age, and a significant reduction was already apparent by age roughly 41. Donor CMV infection status was unknown, potentially confounding age-related changes in expanded clonotypes. Observed TCR beta diversity correlated strongly with the percentage of naive T cells measured by flow cytometry. Since profiling was done on bulk unsorted PBMCs, naive and antigen-experienced compartments could not be conclusively compared. Compared with the aged group, the long-lived group had more naive CD4+ T cells, fewer expanded clones and increased TCR diversity, suggesting age selection.

On this clonotype itself: The antigen it binds to is not known. The input lacks base qualities; no much larger clone sits a single base away.

CDR1 and CDR2, looked up from the germline V gene, are MGHRA and YSYEKL. The CDR3 spans 17 residues, from the cysteine through the phenylalanine. Here the CDR3 DNA is all that survives: 51 bases in frame from base 1. Relative to germline, V is 1 base shorter and J is 3 bases shorter, with 19 bases between their ends. Receptors were amplified or captured by 5' RACE. Instrument used: Illumina HiSeq 2500. A second PCR of about 7 to 12 cycles was run with a J-beta primer mix and a sample-barcoded 5' primer. A template-switch 5' adaptor carrying 12 random nucleotides introduced a unique molecular identifier onto each TCR beta cDNA molecule. Each sample yielded at least 3 million CDR3-containing paired-end reads. First-strand cDNA was synthesized from all RNA with the Mint cDNA synthesis kit, primed by a TRBC-specific oligonucleotide. All cDNA was treated with uracil-DNA glycosylase and then went through a first 18-cycle PCR with the universal primers M1SS and BC2_uni_R. As for how the authors treated the data: Each sample was normalized by randomly selecting 1 million high-quality reads, each carrying a distinct molecular identifier. Reads sharing molecular identifiers were discarded rather than binned into consensus sequences. MiTCR, run with a Q25 quality threshold and the strictest error-elimination algorithm, handled CDR3 identification, clonotype clustering and error correction. A nonparametric unseen species model using Euler transformation provided a lower-bound estimate of total TCR beta diversity. Clones were called with MiXCR by TCRdb after fastp trimmed the public reads at Q25, and only in-frame beta chains were retained. Entries that share a CDR3 protein sequence are merged under the most common genes and DNA. In this record, the V and J calls reflect TCRdb's handling and not the investigators' own analysis. This sample lists 1,500,000 or so distinct CDR3 sequences; under 55% were detected once. Of the sample, 4% falls within the top ten clones.

Systemically healthy Caucasian individuals from Russia, roughly 40 in total and aged about 6 to 95 years, were included as donors. Each donor gave ten milliliters of peripheral blood, collected into EDTA-treated Vacutainer tubes. PBMCs were isolated by Ficoll-Paque density-gradient centrifugation, with at least 7 million obtained per sample. Total RNA, at least 6 micrograms per sample, was extracted from PBMCs with Trizol reagent. Naive CD45RAhigh/CD27high T cell percentages were measured by flow cytometry on a PBMC aliquot from every donor. This clonotype was obtained from a woman aged 18-35 years in good health. The chain is made from TRBV4-1 and TRBJ2-7, and perhaps TRBD2 as D gene, on 6 matching bases. Sequenced material: blood. The sequence in DNA is TGCGCCAGCAGCCAAGGCTTCATAGGGACTCTCCGCTACGAGCAGTACTTC. This is translated as CASSQGFIGTLRYEQYF.